Listed below are T cell receptor beta chains from one sample, sequenced in a study of tumor-infiltrating lymphocytes in oesophageal squamous cell carcinoma. TCRdb redid the calling of the PCR reads with MiXCR, one entry per CDR3 protein. The top ten hold approximately 25% of the sample, which has about 10,000 distinct CDR3 sequences, 60% to 70% seen once. Material: esophageal tumor tissue. The receptors come from a female donor with esophageal squamous cell carcinoma. Each CDR3 is given without its conserved first and last residue. Fields, in order: V gene, CDR3 protein.

V gene: TRBV7-6; CDR3 protein: ASSLAGKVNEQF
V gene: TRBV11-2; CDR3 protein: ASSLVDRETQY
V gene: TRBV4-1; CDR3 protein: ASSQDVIAGQGLYEQY
V gene: TRBV7-2; CDR3 protein: ASSFAYYEQY
V gene: TRBV27; CDR3 protein: ASRNRGLAVNEQF
V gene: TRBV6-8; CDR3 protein: ASSVTGSDYEQY
V gene: TRBV7-6; CDR3 protein: ASSLSLTQGQETQY
V gene: TRBV7-2; CDR3 protein: ASRHGTSGRDTQY
V gene: TRBV7-3; CDR3 protein: ASSPGTSGETQY
V gene: TRBV27; CDR3 protein: ASSLPSLASTQY
V gene: TRBV7-8; CDR3 protein: ASSTRQGANTGELF
V gene: TRBV7-2; CDR3 protein: ASSLAWTFNEKLF
V gene: TRBV7-2; CDR3 protein: ASSLVETQY
V gene: TRBV7-6; CDR3 protein: ASSNGVLQSSYNEQF